This T cell receptor beta chain was profiled in a study of T cell changes during pregnancy in multiple sclerosis. This table comes from immunoSEQ multiplex PCR, and its TCRdb copy is limited to in-frame clones, with some not included. The data show 88,000 or so clones, 92% seen once. Trimming took 3 bases from V and 6 from J; bases not matched to a gene: 6. From germline, CDR1 is SGHAT and CDR2 FQNNGV. The CDR3 is 15 amino acids. Sequenced here: peripheral blood, sampled before pregnancy. The J gene is TRBJ2-5, the V gene TRBV11-2, with 11 bases that match TRBD2. This clonotype originated in a female donor with multiple sclerosis, enrolled in a pregnancy study. In nucleotides, the CDR3 is TGTGCCAGCAGCTTGCCTAGCGGGAGGTTGAAGACCCAGTACTTC. This gives the protein CASSLPSGRLKTQYF.